The 29 T cell receptor beta chains below come from one sample, sequenced in a study of blood T cell repertoires in COVID-19 (dated by TCRdb to 2018 to 2021). Libraries were built with the immunoSEQ multiplex PCR assay. The source is immuneACCESS, and TCRdb retained only in-frame sequences with V and J called. Part of the clones is not carried over; for the studies checked, unresolved V genes explain less than half of this, and the remainder is unexplained. The sample table holds 65,000 to 70,000 clones, of which about 80% were seen once. The ten biggest clones cover around 4.1% of the sample. The sample taken for sequencing was peripheral blood. The receptors were sampled from a woman in her sixties or seventies with acute or convalescent COVID-19.

This chain joins TRBV5-1 and TRBJ2-1; TRBD1 is a possible D gene (6 bases). The V end was cut by 4 bases, the J end by 8 bases, with 10 bases between. The CDR3 covers 12 residues. Germline V gene sequence: CDR1 SGHRS, CDR2 YFSETQ. The CDR3 DNA reads TGCGCCAGCAGCGGGCAGGGGTATGAGCAGTTCTTC. Translation: CASSGQGYEQFF.

The CDR3 reads CASSMGTGNTGELFF. DNA of the CDR3: TGTGCCAGTAGTATGGGGACAGGGAATACCGGGGAGCTGTTTTTT. J is TRBJ2-2 and V is TRBV19; 9 bases fit TRBD1. Germline values: CDR1 LNHDA, CDR2 SQIVND (reference sequence). The V gene end was trimmed by 3 bases and the J gene end by 5 bases; junction bases not matched to a gene: 4. This CDR3 has 15 residues.

The chain is built from TRBV19 and TRBJ1-5; 12 bases agree with TRBD1. Trimming removed 4 bases from V and 3 bases from J; junction bases left unmatched: 1. The CDR3 sequence is 15 residues long. The germline V gene encodes CDR1 LNHDA and CDR2 SQIVND (reference sequence). CDR3 nucleotide sequence: TGTGCCAGTAGTAGGGGACAGGGGGCCAATCAGCCCCAGCATTTT. Protein: CASSRGQGANQPQHF.

This chain links TRBV19 with TRBJ1-5, with 10 bases identical to TRBD1. Germline CDR1 is LNHDA and CDR2 is SQIVND (reference sequence). Trimming cost V 4 bases and J 7 bases; bases outside gene matches: 4. The CDR3 covers 14 residues. Written as DNA, the CDR3 is TGTGCCAGTAGTACCGGGACAGGGGCCCAGCCCCAGCATTTT. This codes for CASSTGTGAQPQHF.

V usage is TRBV5-6 and J usage is TRBJ2-2; D remains unclear. This CDR3 is 13 amino acids long. Germline CDR1 SGHDT, CDR2 YYEEEE. The V and J ends lost 0 bases and 5 bases respectively, with 5 bases between them. The chain's CDR3 is CASSLGATGELFF. For the CDR3, the DNA is TGTGCCAGCAGCTTGGGGGCAACCGGGGAGCTGTTTTTT. Combining the CDR3 with reference TRBV5-6 and TRBJ2-2 gives the whole variable domain DAGVTQSPTHLIKTRGQQVTLRCSPKSGHDTVSWYQQALGQGPQFIFQYYEEEERQRGNFPDRFSGHQFPNYSSELNVNALLLGDSALYLCASSLGATGELFFGEGSRLTVL.

The chain has TRBV19 and TRBJ1-1; unclear D gene. Germline loops: CDR1 LNHDA, CDR2 SQIVND (reference sequence). V was shortened by 0 bases and J by 6 bases, with 14 bases between the two germline ends. The CDR3 is made up of 15 amino acids. The CDR3 coding sequence is TGTGCCAGTAGTATAGATCAGCCCGCGGGCGCTGAAGCTTTCTTT. It yields the protein CASSIDQPAGAEAFF.

The chain couples TRBV12-3 or TRBV12-4 to TRBJ2-7; a weak D match, TRBD1 (6 bases). This CDR3 region has 13 residues. V was pared by 1 base and J by 6 bases, with 10 bases between. The CDR3 region is CASSLGGGPEQYF. The CDR3 bases are TGTGCCAGCAGTTTAGGTGGGGGCCCCGAGCAGTACTTC.

This chain connects TRBV7-9 to TRBJ2-7; 7 positions agree with TRBD1. The CDR3 covers 15 residues. CDR1 is SEHNR and CDR2 is FQNEAQ in the germline V gene (reference sequence). V trimming: 2 bases; J trimming: 5 bases; junction bases outside the gene matches: 9. CDR3 coding DNA: TGTGCCAGCAGCTTAACGACAGGGTTGATTGACGAGCAGTACTTC. Its protein product is CASSLTTGLIDEQYF.

The genes are TRBV6-5 and TRBJ2-2; 8 nucleotides line up with TRBD1. V lost 7 bases, J lost 4 bases, and 5 bases stayed unmatched. This CDR3 is built from 14 residues. The germline CDR1 and CDR2 sequences are MNHEY and SVGAGI. CDR3 sequence reads: CASTLTGGTGELFF. CDR3 sequence (DNA): TGTGCCAGCACCCTAACAGGGGGCACCGGGGAGCTGTTTTTT.

The chain combines TRBV2 with TRBJ2-7, with D possibly being TRBD1 (6 bases). Germline loops: CDR1 SNHLY, CDR2 FYNNEI. V lost 4 bases and J 3 bases, leaving 10 bases between the germline ends. CDR3 size: 13 residues. The CDR3 nucleotides read TGTGCCAGCAGTGCTCAGGGGAACTACGAGCAGTACTTC. It is translated as CASSAQGNYEQYF.

The rearrangement joins TRBV24-1 to TRBJ2-3, with D possibly matching TRBD1 (5 bases). Per the germline V gene, CDR1 is KGHDR and CDR2 is SFDVKD. The CDR3 loop spans 15 amino acids. Trimming removed 5 bases at V and 2 bases at J, with 13 bases between. CDR3 DNA sequence: TGTGCCACCAGTGTGGGGCTAGGCCTCACAGATACGCAGTATTTT. Protein product: CATSVGLGLTDTQYF.

V and J are TRBV6-1 and TRBJ2-1; D is unresolved. V was cut by 3 bases and J by 6 bases, with 12 bases left in between. Germline CDR1 reads MNHNS; CDR2 reads SASEGT. This CDR3 region has 14 residues. CDR3 residues: CASSDFSPGNEQFF. DNA for the CDR3: TGTGCCAGCAGTGATTTCAGCCCGGGCAATGAGCAGTTCTTC.

This chain joins TRBV25-1 and TRBJ1-4; TRBD1 matches at 11 bases. Germline V gene data show CDR1 as MGHDK and CDR2 as SYGVNS. Unmatched junction bases numbered 4, after V lost 4 bases and J lost 6 bases. CDR3 length equals 15 residues. DNA of the CDR3: TGTGCCAGCAGTGCCGGACAGGGGGCATATGAAAAACTGTTTTTT. Protein product: CASSAGQGAYEKLFF.

This rearrangement joins TRBV29-1 to TRBJ2-3; 7 nucleotides agree with TRBD1. The CDR3 is 15 amino acids. The V gene's germline CDR1 is SQVTM and CDR2 ANQGSEA. The J segment lost 0 bases and the V segment lost 6 bases, leaving 9 bases of the junction unmatched. CDR3 coding DNA: TGCAGCGTGGCTACCGGGACAGCTAGCACAGATACGCAGTATTTT. Protein product: CSVATGTASTDTQYF.

V usage is TRBV6-5 and J usage is TRBJ1-2; the match to TRBD1 covers 8 bases. V shed 6 bases and J 1 base; nucleotides not matched to a gene: 7. This CDR3 spans 15 amino acids. Germline CDR1 MNHEY, CDR2 SVGAGI. The CDR3 DNA follows: TGTGCCAGCAGCTCAGGGGGCAATAATAACTATGGCTACACCTTC. This translates into CASSSGGNNNYGYTF.

In this sample, this clone turned up a few times. V usage is TRBV18 and J usage is TRBJ1-1; a possible D gene is TRBD1 (5 bases). The V gene's germline CDR1 is KGHSH and CDR2 LQKENI. The CDR3 loop spans 13 amino acids. V shed 3 bases and J shed 4 bases, with 9 bases lying between them. The DNA of the CDR3 is TGTGCCAGCTCACCTAGACAGACCACTGAAGCTTTCTTT. It translates to CASSPRQTTEAFF.

This clone was seen just once. The CDR3 protein is CASSWTRGRISPLHF. DNA for the CDR3: TGTGCCAGCAGTTGGACAAGGGGGCGCATTTCACCCCTCCACTTT. V usage is TRBV27 and J usage is TRBJ1-6; 7 bases fit TRBD1. The CDR3 loop spans 15 amino acids. Germline V gene lookup returns CDR1 MNHEY and CDR2 SMNVEV (reference sequence). J gave up 9 bases and V 4 bases, and 9 bases lay outside the gene matches.

The chain combines TRBV15 with TRBJ1-3; 9 nucleotides match TRBD1. From germline, CDR1 is LNHNV and CDR2 YYDKDF (reference sequence). The CDR3 contains 15 residues. V lost 1 base to trimming and J lost 4 bases; unmatched junction nucleotides: 2. The CDR3: CATSRGTGVGNTIYF. The CDR3 DNA reads as TGTGCCACCAGCAGAGGGACAGGGGTAGGAAACACCATATATTTT.

The chain combines TRBV4-1 with TRBJ2-5; possibly TRBD2 for D (6 bases). Germline loops: CDR1 MGHRA, CDR2 YSYEKL. Deletions cut 4 bases from V and 3 bases from J, with 15 bases between. The CDR3 is 15 residues long. CDR3 protein: CASSRPKRGKETQYF. CDR3 in DNA: TGCGCCAGCAGCCGGCCGAAACGGGGGAAAGAGACCCAGTACTTC.

V usage is TRBV5-4 and J usage is TRBJ1-2; 7 bases are shared with TRBD1. Looked up from germline, CDR1 is SGHNT and CDR2 is YYREEE (reference sequence). The length of the CDR3 is 15 residues. Trimming took 1 base from V and 2 from J; bases not matched to a gene: 5. CDR3 in amino acids: CASSLPDRVNYGYTF. In DNA, the CDR3 is TGTGCCAGCAGCTTGCCCGACAGGGTAAACTATGGCTACACCTTC.

The chain has TRBV20-1 and TRBJ1-1, with D unresolved. This CDR3 spans 11 amino acids. Germline V gives CDR1 DFQATT, CDR2 SNEGSKA (reference sequence). The V end lost 2 bases, the J end lost 6 bases, and 7 bases lay between the germline ends. The chain's CDR3 is CSARSFAEAFF. The CDR3 DNA reads TGCAGTGCTAGATCCTTCGCTGAAGCTTTCTTT.

This clone showed up just once. V usage is TRBV6-5 and J usage is TRBJ1-1; 12 nucleotides agree with TRBD1. The CDR3 extends over 15 amino acids. Unmatched junction bases numbered 4, after V lost 8 bases and J lost 0 bases. CDR1 MNHEY and CDR2 SVGAGI come from the germline V gene. CDR3 protein: CASGGQGALNTEAFF. DNA for the CDR3: TGTGCCAGCGGGGGACAGGGGGCTTTGAACACTGAAGCTTTCTTT.

J is TRBJ2-7 and V is TRBV2, with 8 bases that match TRBD1. V trimming: 6 bases; J trimming: 2 bases; junction bases outside the gene matches: 6. The length of the CDR3 is 14 residues. Germline V gene lookup returns CDR1 SNHLY and CDR2 FYNNEI. The CDR3 here is CASRMTGAAYEQYF. For the CDR3, the DNA is TGTGCCAGCAGGATGACAGGGGCGGCCTACGAGCAGTACTTC.

The genes are TRBV10-3 and TRBJ2-5; 8 bases fit TRBD2. The germline V gene encodes CDR1 ENHRY and CDR2 SYGVKD. The V segment lost 0 bases and the J segment 4 bases; nucleotides outside the gene matches: 1. The CDR3 sequence is 14 residues long. The CDR3 DNA reads as TGTGCCATCAGTGAGTCACGGGGGGGAGAGACCCAGTACTTC. It yields the protein CAISESRGGETQYF.

The V and J genes are TRBV18 and TRBJ1-2, with 11 bases aligning to TRBD1. Germline lookup yields CDR1 KGHSH and CDR2 LQKENI. V lost 3 bases to trimming and J lost 0 bases; unmatched junction nucleotides: 9. This CDR3 has 18 amino acids. The DNA of the CDR3 is TGTGCCAGCTCACCCCCTGGACAGGGGGCATTCCCTAACTATGGCTACACCTTC. Amino acid sequence: CASSPPGQGAFPNYGYTF.

The rearrangement uses TRBV7-9 and TRBJ1-2, with TRBD1 matching 11 bases. With V trimmed by 5 bases and J by 4 bases, 9 bases remained unmatched. Germline CDR1 reads SEHNR; CDR2 reads FQNEAQ (reference sequence). The CDR3 loop spans 16 amino acids. CDR3 DNA: TGTGCCAGCAGCCTTGCCGGGACAGGGGGAGTCTATGGCTACACCTTC. Translated, it gives CASSLAGTGGVYGYTF.

V gene TRBV11-2 combines with J gene TRBJ1-2, with 7 bases that match TRBD1. Unmatched junction bases numbered 15, after V lost 8 bases and J lost 6 bases. Germline V lookup: CDR1 SGHAT, CDR2 FQNNGV. This CDR3 contains 15 residues. The CDR3 region is CASSPLGAGGDGYTF. DNA of the CDR3: TGTGCCAGCTCGCCCTTAGGGGCAGGGGGAGATGGCTACACCTTC.

The V and J genes are TRBV6-5 and TRBJ1-2; 11 bases are a match to TRBD1. The CDR3 totals 15 residues. Germline CDR1 and CDR2: MNHEY and SVGAGI. The V and J ends lost 1 base and 3 bases, in that order; junction bases with no gene match: 1. The CDR3 DNA reads as TGTGCCAGCAGTTACTGGGACAGGGGGGACTATGGCTACACCTTC. As protein: CASSYWDRGDYGYTF.

In this sample, this clone turned up a few times. Other DNA sequences in the sample encode the same CDR3. This chain uses TRBV6-5 with TRBJ1-2; TRBD1 aligns across 7 bases. This CDR3 has 13 amino acids. After removal of 6 bases from V and 2 bases from J, the junction contained 3 bases not matched to a gene. Germline V gene lookup returns CDR1 MNHEY and CDR2 SVGAGI. CDR3 loop: CASRRRGNYGYTF. In nucleotides, the CDR3 is TGTGCCAGCAGACGCAGGGGGAACTATGGCTACACCTTC.